A single sample is the source of the 10 T cell receptor beta chains below, sequenced in a study of cytomegalovirus exposure and HLA in healthy donors. The data were produced by immunoSEQ multiplex PCR, yet TCRdb's version contains in-frame clones alone and is incomplete. The sample comprises 130,000 or so clones, about 88% of which are singletons, and approximately 1.2% rests with the top ten. The material sequenced was PBMCs. Receptor source: a woman aged 18-30 years in good health and CMV-seronegative.

The chain combines TRBV7-9 with TRBJ1-1; maybe TRBD1 (5 bases). The CDR3 sequence is 15 residues long. Germline loops: CDR1 SEHNR, CDR2 FQNEAQ (reference sequence). V was trimmed by 4 bases and J by 0 bases, leaving 12 bases between them. The CDR3 coding sequence is TGTGCCAGCAGCTATAGACAGTTGGTGAACACTGAAGCTTTCTTT. This sequence encodes CASSYRQLVNTEAFF.

The chain uses TRBV4-1 and TRBJ1-5, with 9 bases that match TRBD1. The CDR3 is made up of 14 amino acids. CDR1 is MGHRA, CDR2 YSYEKL, per germline. The J segment lost 4 bases and the V segment lost 4 bases, leaving 2 bases of the junction unmatched. The CDR3 loop is CASSRTGENQPQHF. CDR3 bases: TGCGCCAGCAGCCGGACAGGGGAAAATCAGCCCCAGCATTTT.

This CDR3 reads CASTLPGRVRTGELFF. CDR3 sequence (DNA): TGTGCCAGCACCCTCCCGGGGAGGGTTAGGACCGGGGAGCTGTTTTTT. V gene TRBV28 combines with J gene TRBJ2-2; TRBD2 agrees at 7 bases. Germline V lookup: CDR1 MDHEN, CDR2 SYDVKM. The CDR3 extends over 16 amino acids. After removal of 7 bases from V and 5 bases from J, the junction contained 13 bases not matched to a gene. Looking up the rest from reference TRBV28 and TRBJ2-2 gives the full variable domain: DVKVTQSSRYLVKRTGEKVFLECVQDMDHENMFWYRQDPGLGLRLIYFSYDVKMKEKGDIPEGYSVSREKKERFSLILESASTNQTSMYLCASTLPGRVRTGELFFGEGSRLTVL.

CDR3 nucleotide sequence: TGTGCCAGCACGGACAGATACGAGCAGTACTTC. Its protein is CASTDRYEQYF. This chain connects TRBV7-6 to TRBJ2-7; tentatively, D is TRBD1 (6 bases). This CDR3 is built from 11 residues. V was pared by 7 bases and J by 4 bases, with 8 bases between. Germline V CDR1 and CDR2: SGHVS, FNYEAQ.

The chain uses TRBV27 and TRBJ1-1; possible D gene TRBD1, 5 bases. Trimming stripped 2 bases from V and 1 base from J, with 11 bases between. The CDR3 has 15 residues. Germline V gene sequence: CDR1 MNHEY, CDR2 SMNVEV (reference sequence). The CDR3 sequence is CASSLRGTENTEAFF. The CDR3 DNA reads TGTGCCAGCAGTTTACGGGGGACGGAGAACACTGAAGCTTTCTTT.

The rearrangement links TRBV18 to TRBJ2-5, with 8 bases fitting TRBD1. CDR1 KGHSH and CDR2 LQKENI come from the germline V gene. V lost 2 bases, J lost 4 bases, and 9 bases stayed unmatched. CDR3 length: 16 amino acids. The CDR3 protein is CASSPYPGQGGETQYF. Here the CDR3 DNA reads TGTGCCAGCTCACCATACCCTGGACAGGGCGGAGAGACCCAGTACTTC.

This chain links TRBV7-9 with TRBJ1-1; D call uncertain. Per the germline V gene, CDR1 is SEHNR and CDR2 is FQNEAQ (reference sequence). V was clipped by 8 bases and J by 0 bases, with 10 bases between them. The CDR3 sequence is 13 residues long. The CDR3 coding sequence is TGTGCCAGCTGGGAGCGGTTGAACACTGAAGCTTTCTTT. Its protein product is CASWERLNTEAFF.

V usage is TRBV5-1 and J usage is TRBJ1-4; the match to TRBD1 covers 8 bases. Trimming at V came to 2 bases and at J to 6 bases, leaving 15 bases not matched to a gene. The germline CDR1 and CDR2 sequences are SGHRS and YFSETQ. This CDR3 is built from 18 residues. For the CDR3, the DNA is TGCGCCAGCAGCTTCTCGCCGGGACAGGTTTCATGGGATGAAAAACTGTTTTTT. Translation gives CASSFSPGQVSWDEKLFF.

The V and J genes are TRBV7-9 and TRBJ2-1; no firm D call. There are 16 residues in the CDR3. CDR1 and CDR2 (germline): SEHNR, FQNEAQ (reference sequence). Trimming left V 2 bases short and J 7 bases short, with 18 bases between. In DNA form, the CDR3 reads TGTGCCAGCAGCTTAACTACTGACCATATAAGAAATGAGCAGTTCTTC. Protein: CASSLTTDHIRNEQFF. Full variable domain (remainder filled in from reference TRBV7-9 and TRBJ2-1): DTGVSQNPRHKITKRGQNVTFRCDPISEHNRLYWYRQTLGQGPEFLTYFQNEAQLEKSRLLSDRFSAERPKGSFSTLEIQRTEQGDSAMYLCASSLTTDHIRNEQFFGPGTRLTVL.

V usage is TRBV6-5 and J usage is TRBJ2-7; D might be TRBD1 (6 bases). The germline CDR1 and CDR2 sequences are MNHEY and SVGAGI. The CDR3 runs to 12 residues. V was pared by 6 bases and J by 2 bases, with 8 bases between. CDR3 coding DNA: TGTGCCAGCAGGCAGGGGACCTACGAGCAGTACTTC. This codes for CASRQGTYEQYF.